This T cell receptor (beta chain) was identified during a study of blood T cell repertoires in COVID-19. CDR1 is LGHNA and CDR2 is YNFKEQ in the germline V gene. V lost 1 base, J lost 6 bases, and 19 bases lay in between. The CDR3 runs 17 residues. In the study's own analysis: It was from reference gene primer amplification that nucleated cell counts were estimated. Sequencing was performed with immunoSEQ multiplex PCR; in TCRdb, only in-frame clones are kept and a portion is missing. V and J calls and clone size are those listed in that table; D and trimming were worked out from the DNA. The sample contains around 230,000 clones, around 90% of which appear only once.

The clonotype comes from a man aged 55 to 70 who had recovered from COVID-19. The sequenced sample was peripheral blood. The chain joins TRBV4-2 to TRBJ2-1; a weak D match, TRBD2 (7 bases). CDR3 sequence reads: CASSQVSAGAMFNEQFF. The DNA for the CDR3 is TGTGCCAGCAGCCAAGTGTCGGCGGGGGCTATGTTCAATGAGCAGTTCTTC.